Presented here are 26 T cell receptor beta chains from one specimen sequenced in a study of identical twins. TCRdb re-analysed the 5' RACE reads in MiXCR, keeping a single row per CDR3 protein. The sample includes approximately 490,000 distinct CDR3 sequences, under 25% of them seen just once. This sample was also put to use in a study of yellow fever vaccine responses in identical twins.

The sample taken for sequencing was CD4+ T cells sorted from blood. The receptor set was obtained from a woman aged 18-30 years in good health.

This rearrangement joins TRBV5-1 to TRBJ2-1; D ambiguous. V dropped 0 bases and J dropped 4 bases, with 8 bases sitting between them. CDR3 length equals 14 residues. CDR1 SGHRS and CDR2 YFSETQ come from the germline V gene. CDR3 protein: CASSLESVYNEQFF. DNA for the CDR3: TGCGCCAGCAGCTTGGAATCGGTTTACAATGAGCAGTTCTTC. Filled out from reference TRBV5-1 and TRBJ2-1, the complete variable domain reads KAGVTQTPRYLIKTRGQQVTLSCSPISGHRSVSWYQQTPGQGLQFLFEYFSETQRNKGNFPGRFSGRQFSNSRSEMNVSTLELGDSALYLCASSLESVYNEQFFGPGTRLTVL.

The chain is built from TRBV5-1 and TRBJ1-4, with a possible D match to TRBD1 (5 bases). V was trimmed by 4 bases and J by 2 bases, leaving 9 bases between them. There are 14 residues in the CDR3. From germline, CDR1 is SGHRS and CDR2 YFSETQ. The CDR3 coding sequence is TGCGCCAGCAGCGGGGGGTCGACTAATGAAAAACTGTTTTTT. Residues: CASSGGSTNEKLFF.

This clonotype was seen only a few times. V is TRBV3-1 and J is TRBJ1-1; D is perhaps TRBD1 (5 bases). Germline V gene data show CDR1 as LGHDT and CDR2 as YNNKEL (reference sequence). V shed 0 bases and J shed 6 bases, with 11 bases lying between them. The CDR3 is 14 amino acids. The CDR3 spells CASSQDGASSEAFF. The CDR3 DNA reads TGTGCCAGCAGCCAAGATGGGGCCTCCTCTGAAGCTTTCTTT.

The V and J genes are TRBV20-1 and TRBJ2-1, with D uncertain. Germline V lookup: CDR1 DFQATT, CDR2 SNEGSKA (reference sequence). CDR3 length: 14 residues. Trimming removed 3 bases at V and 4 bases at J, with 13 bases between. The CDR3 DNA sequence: TGCAGTGCTAGTGGACGTATCGGGTACAATGAGCAGTTCTTC. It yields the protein CSASGRIGYNEQFF.

The CDR3 region is CSVKGQEAEQYF. CDR3 coding DNA: TGCAGCGTGAAGGGACAGGAGGCCGAGCAGTACTTC. The chain uses TRBV29-1 and TRBJ2-7; TRBD1 aligns across 8 bases. Germline V gene sequence: CDR1 SQVTM, CDR2 ANQGSEA. The junction had 7 bases not matched to a gene; V was cut back by 6 bases and J by 6 bases. The CDR3 covers 12 residues.

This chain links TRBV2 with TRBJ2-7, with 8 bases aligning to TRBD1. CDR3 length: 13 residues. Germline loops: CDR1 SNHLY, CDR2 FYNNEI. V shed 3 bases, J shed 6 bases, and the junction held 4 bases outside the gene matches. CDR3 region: CASSDAGGAEQYF. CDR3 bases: TGTGCCAGCAGTGATGCAGGGGGCGCCGAGCAGTACTTC.

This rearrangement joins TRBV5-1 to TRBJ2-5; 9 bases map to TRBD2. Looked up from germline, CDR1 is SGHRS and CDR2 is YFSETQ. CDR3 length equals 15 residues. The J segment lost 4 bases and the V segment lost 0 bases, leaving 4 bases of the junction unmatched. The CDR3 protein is CASSLVSGGPETQYF. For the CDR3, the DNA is TGCGCCAGCAGCTTGGTTAGCGGGGGCCCAGAGACCCAGTACTTC.

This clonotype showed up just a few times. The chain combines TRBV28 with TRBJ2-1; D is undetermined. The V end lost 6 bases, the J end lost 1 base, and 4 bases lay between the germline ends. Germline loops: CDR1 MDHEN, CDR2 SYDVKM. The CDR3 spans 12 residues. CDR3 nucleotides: TGTGCCAGCAGATTTTCCTACAATGAGCAGTTCTTC. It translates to CASRFSYNEQFF.

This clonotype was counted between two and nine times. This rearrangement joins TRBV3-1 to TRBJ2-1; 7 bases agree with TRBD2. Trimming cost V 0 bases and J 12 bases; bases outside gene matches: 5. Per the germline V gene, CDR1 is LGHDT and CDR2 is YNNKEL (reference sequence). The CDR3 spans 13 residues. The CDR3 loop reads CASSQDWREPQFF. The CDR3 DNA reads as TGTGCCAGCAGCCAAGACTGGCGGGAGCCGCAGTTCTTC.

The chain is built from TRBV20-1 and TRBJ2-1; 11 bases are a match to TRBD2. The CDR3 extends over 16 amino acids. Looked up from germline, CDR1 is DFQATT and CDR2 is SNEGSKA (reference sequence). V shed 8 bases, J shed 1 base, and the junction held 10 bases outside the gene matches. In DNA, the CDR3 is TGCAGTCCTCGGAATAGCGGGGGGGGGTCCTACAATGAGCAGTTCTTC. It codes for CSPRNSGGGSYNEQFF.

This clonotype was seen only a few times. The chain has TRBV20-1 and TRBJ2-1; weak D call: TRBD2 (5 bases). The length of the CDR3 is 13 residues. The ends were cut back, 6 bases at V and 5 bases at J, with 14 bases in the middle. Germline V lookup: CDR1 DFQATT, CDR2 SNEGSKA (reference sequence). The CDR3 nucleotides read TGCAGTGCCGGAGGACGGGATAACAATGAGCAGTTCTTC. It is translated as CSAGGRDNNEQFF.

CDR3 nucleotide sequence: TGTGCCATCAGTGGGGAGAGCGGGAGGGCCTACAATGAGCAGTTCTTC. Amino acid sequence: CAISGESGRAYNEQFF. The chain has TRBV10-3 and TRBJ2-1, with 10 positions matching TRBD2. The CDR3 has 16 amino acids. J lost 2 bases, V lost 4 bases, and 5 bases had no gene match. The germline CDR1 and CDR2 sequences are ENHRY and SYGVKD.

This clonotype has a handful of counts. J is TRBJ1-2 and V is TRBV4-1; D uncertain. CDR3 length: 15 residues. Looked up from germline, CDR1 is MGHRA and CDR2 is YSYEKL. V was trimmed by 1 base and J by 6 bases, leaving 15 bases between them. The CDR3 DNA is TGCGCCAGCAGCCAAGGACCGGACGGCATCGATGGCTACACCTTC. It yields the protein CASSQGPDGIDGYTF.

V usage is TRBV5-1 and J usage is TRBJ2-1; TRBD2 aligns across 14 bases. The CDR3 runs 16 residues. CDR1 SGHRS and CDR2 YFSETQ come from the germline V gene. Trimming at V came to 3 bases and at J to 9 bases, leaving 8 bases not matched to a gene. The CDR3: CASSWIRLAGGIEQFF. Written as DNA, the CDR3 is TGCGCCAGCAGCTGGATAAGACTAGCGGGAGGGATTGAGCAGTTCTTC.

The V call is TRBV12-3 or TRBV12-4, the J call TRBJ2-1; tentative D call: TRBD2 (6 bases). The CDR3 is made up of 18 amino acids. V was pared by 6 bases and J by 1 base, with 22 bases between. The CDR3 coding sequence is TGTGCCAGCAGCCATTGGGCGGGGTCCTTTTGGTCCTACAATGAGCAGTTCTTC. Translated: CASSHWAGSFWSYNEQFF.

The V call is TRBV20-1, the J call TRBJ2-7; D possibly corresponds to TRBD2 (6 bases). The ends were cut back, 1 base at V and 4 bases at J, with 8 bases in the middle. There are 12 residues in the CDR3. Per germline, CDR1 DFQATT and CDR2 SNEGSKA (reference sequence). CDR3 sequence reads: CSARARGYEQYF. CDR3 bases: TGCAGTGCTAGAGCCCGGGGGTACGAGCAGTACTTC.

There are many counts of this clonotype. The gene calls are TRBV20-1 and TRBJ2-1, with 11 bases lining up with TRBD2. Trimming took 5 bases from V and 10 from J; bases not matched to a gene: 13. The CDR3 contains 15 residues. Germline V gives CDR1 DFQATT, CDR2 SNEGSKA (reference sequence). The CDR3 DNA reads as TGCAGTGCTCCGGACAGTAGCGGGAGGGCCTGGGAGCAGTTCTTC. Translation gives CSAPDSSGRAWEQFF.

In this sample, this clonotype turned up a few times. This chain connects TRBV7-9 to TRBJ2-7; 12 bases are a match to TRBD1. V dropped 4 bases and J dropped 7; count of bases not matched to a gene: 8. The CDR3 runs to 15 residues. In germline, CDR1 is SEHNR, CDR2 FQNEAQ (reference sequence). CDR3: CASSSGQGAGFEQYF. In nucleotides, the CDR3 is TGTGCCAGCAGCTCGGGACAGGGGGCAGGATTTGAGCAGTACTTC.

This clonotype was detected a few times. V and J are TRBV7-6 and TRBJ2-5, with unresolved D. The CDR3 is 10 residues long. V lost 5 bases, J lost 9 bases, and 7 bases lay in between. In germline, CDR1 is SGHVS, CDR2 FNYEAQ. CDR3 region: CASSGPPQYF. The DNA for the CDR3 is TGTGCCAGCAGCGGCCCCCCCCAGTACTTC.

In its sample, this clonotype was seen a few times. CDR3 nucleotide sequence: TGTGCCAGCAGCCAAGATTGGGACCCATACAATGAGCAGTTCTTC. Translated, it gives CASSQDWDPYNEQFF. The chain employs TRBV4-2 and TRBJ2-1; either TRBD1 or TRBD2 may supply D (5 bases each). Germline V gene sequence: CDR1 LGHNA, CDR2 YNFKEQ. The CDR3 runs 15 residues. V gave up 0 bases and J gave up 4 bases, with 10 bases separating them.

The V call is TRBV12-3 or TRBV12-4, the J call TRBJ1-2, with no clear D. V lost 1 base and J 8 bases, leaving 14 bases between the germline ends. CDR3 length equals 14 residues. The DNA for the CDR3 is TGTGCCAGCAGTTTAGGAACTATAACTATGGGCTACACCTTC. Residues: CASSLGTITMGYTF.

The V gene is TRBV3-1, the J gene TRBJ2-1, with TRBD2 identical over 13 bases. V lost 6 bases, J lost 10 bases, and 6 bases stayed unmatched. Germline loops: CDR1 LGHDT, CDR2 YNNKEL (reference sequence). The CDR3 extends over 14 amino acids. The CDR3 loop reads CASRQLAGGREQFF. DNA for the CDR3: TGTGCCAGCAGGCAACTAGCGGGGGGGCGAGAGCAGTTCTTC.

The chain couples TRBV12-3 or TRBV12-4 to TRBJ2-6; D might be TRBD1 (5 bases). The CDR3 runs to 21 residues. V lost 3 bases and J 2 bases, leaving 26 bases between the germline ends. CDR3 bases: TGTGCCAGCAGTTTTTTGGACATAGGTTTCAGGGAAACGGCTGGGGCCAACGTCCTGACTTTC. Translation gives CASSFLDIGFRETAGANVLTF.

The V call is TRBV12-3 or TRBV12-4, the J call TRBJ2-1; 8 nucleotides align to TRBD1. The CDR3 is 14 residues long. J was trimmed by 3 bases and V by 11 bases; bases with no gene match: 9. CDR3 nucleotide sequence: TGTGCCTCTAAAACAGGGGGGTACTACAATGAGCAGTTCTTC. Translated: CASKTGGYYNEQFF.

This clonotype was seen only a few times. The CDR3 DNA reads as TGCAGTGCTAGTGACCCTCGGGACACTGAAGCTTTCTTT. Its protein is CSASDPRDTEAFF. The chain couples TRBV20-1 to TRBJ1-1; D not certain. The CDR3 is 13 amino acids. Germline assignment: CDR1 DFQATT and CDR2 SNEGSKA (reference sequence). The ends were cut back, 3 bases at V and 3 bases at J, with 11 bases in the middle.

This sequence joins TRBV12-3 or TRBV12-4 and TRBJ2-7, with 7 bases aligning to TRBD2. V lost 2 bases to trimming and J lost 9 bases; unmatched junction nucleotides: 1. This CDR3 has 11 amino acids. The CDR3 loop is CASSLRGVQYF. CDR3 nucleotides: TGTGCCAGCAGTTTACGGGGGGTGCAGTACTTC.